These 4 T cell receptor beta chains were all obtained from the same sample, sequenced in a study of T cells in Graves' hyperthyroidism and ophthalmopathy. Authors of the study amplified TCR beta CDR3 regions from RNA transcripts. First-round RT-PCR with HTBI primers amplified the TCR CDR3 region. From the multiplex PCR reads, TCRdb called clonotypes with MiXCR, one entry per CDR3 protein. This table holds roughly 170,000 distinct CDR3 sequences, around 15% found once. The sequenced sample consisted of blood. The receptors here all came from a woman aged 50 to 60 with Graves' hyperthyroidism.

This clonotype has a count of ten or more. The CDR3 loop reads CASSPTETNTEAFF. The CDR3 nucleotides are TGTGCCAGCAGCCCGACAGAGACGAACACTGAAGCTTTCTTT. This rearrangement joins TRBV7-6 to TRBJ1-1; perhaps TRBD1 as D (5 bases). Germline V gives CDR1 SGHVS, CDR2 FNYEAQ. The CDR3 sequence is 14 residues long. Trimming removed 5 bases from V and 1 base from J, with 11 bases in between.

In this sample, this clonotype turned up many times. The chain recombines TRBV7-6 with TRBJ1-1; 7 bases are a match to TRBD1. Germline V gives CDR1 SGHVS, CDR2 FNYEAQ. With 1 base clipped from V and 0 bases from J, the junction kept 11 bases outside the gene matches. The CDR3 sequence is 18 residues long. As DNA, the CDR3 is TGTGCCAGCAGCTTAGACAGGACAGGCGCTGAGATGAACACTGAAGCTTTCTTT. This sequence encodes CASSLDRTGAEMNTEAFF.

This clonotype showed up many times. The chain joins TRBV29-1 to TRBJ1-1, with 8 bases fitting TRBD1. Germline V gene lookup returns CDR1 SQVTM and CDR2 ANQGSEA. The CDR3 length is 14 residues. V was clipped by 5 bases and J by 0 bases; unmatched bases: 5. DNA of the CDR3: TGCAGCGTTCGGGACAGGATAATGAACACTGAAGCTTTCTTT. It codes for CSVRDRIMNTEAFF. The complete variable domain, with remaining parts taken from reference TRBV29-1 and TRBJ1-1, reads SAVISQKPSRDICQRGTSLTIQCQVDSQVTMMFWYRQQPGQSLTLIATANQGSEATYESGFVIDKFPISRPNLTFSTLTVSNMSPEDSSIYLCSVRDRIMNTEAFFGQGTRLTVV.

This clonotype was counted ten times or more. This rearrangement joins TRBV25-1 to TRBJ2-3, with 10 bases that match TRBD1. In germline, CDR1 is MGHDK, CDR2 SYGVNS. The V segment lost 7 bases and the J segment 5 bases; nucleotides outside the gene matches: 9. This CDR3 has 15 residues. CDR3 amino acids: CASTGGQGMQDTQYF. Here the CDR3 DNA reads TGTGCCAGCACCGGGGGACAGGGGATGCAAGATACGCAGTATTTT.